These 18 T cell receptor beta chains came from one sample sequenced in a study of post-analysis software for immune sequencing data. The library was made from cDNA and included unique molecular identifiers. TCRdb processed the PCR reads anew with MiXCR; each CDR3 protein has one entry. The data hold roughly 800,000 distinct CDR3 sequences, with roughly 50% observed a single time. These TCRs' antigens remain unknown. Findings and limits, study-wide: In patients, a few TRBV segments were more frequent than in controls, with TRBV5-6, TRBV5-1 and TRBV20-1 among them.

Sequencing input: blood. These receptors came from a girl aged 5-17 years with multiple sclerosis.

The CDR3 here is CASTQGKNSPLHF. The CDR3 nucleotides read TGTGCCAGCACACAGGGAAAGAATTCACCCCTCCACTTT. This sequence joins TRBV7-8 and TRBJ1-6; weak D call: TRBD1 (6 bases). Trimming pared 7 bases from V and 7 bases from J, leaving 11 bases between. The CDR3 is made up of 13 amino acids. CDR1 and CDR2 from the germline V gene are SGHVS and FQNEAQ.

The gene calls are TRBV29-1 and TRBJ2-7; TRBD2 matches at 10 bases. The CDR3 sequence is 15 residues long. The V gene end was trimmed by 5 bases and the J gene end by 0 bases; junction bases not matched to a gene: 7. CDR1 is SQVTM, CDR2 ANQGSEA, per germline. CDR3 loop: CSVTSGDLSSYEQYF. The CDR3 region has the DNA TGCAGCGTTACTAGCGGGGACTTGAGCTCCTACGAGCAGTACTTC.

The V call is TRBV2, the J call TRBJ2-3; the match to TRBD2 covers 8 bases. Germline V lookup: CDR1 SNHLY, CDR2 FYNNEI. With 5 bases clipped from V and 0 bases from J, the junction kept 7 bases outside the gene matches. This CDR3 spans 16 amino acids. DNA of the CDR3: TGTGCCAGCAGTATGTGGGAGCGGGGGAGCACAGATACGCAGTATTTT. Translated, it gives CASSMWERGSTDTQYF.

The V gene is TRBV30, the J gene TRBJ1-2, with TRBD1 matching over 7 bases. With 4 bases clipped from V and 11 bases from J, the junction kept 10 bases outside the gene matches. This CDR3 contains 12 residues. CDR1 is GTSNPN and CDR2 is SVGIG in the germline V gene (reference sequence). CDR3: CAWKEGGTVYTF. The CDR3 DNA is TGTGCCTGGAAGGAAGGGGGCACGGTATACACCTTC.

Notes on this clonotype: An end of the junction differs from the germline gene, which may be a read error. The CDR3 region is CASSLGLAAETQYF. DNA of the CDR3: TGTGCCAGCAGTTTAGGACTAGCTGCGGAGACCCAGTACTTC. The V gene is TRBV7-9, the J gene TRBJ2-5; 8 bases line up with TRBD2. The CDR3 sequence is 14 residues long. Germline assignment: CDR1 SEHNR and CDR2 FQNEAQ (reference sequence).

In DNA, the CDR3 is TGCGCCAGCAGCGCCTTAGCGGGAGTGGAGCAGTACTTC. Amino acids: CASSALAGVEQYF. The chain links TRBV5-1 to TRBJ2-5; 9 nucleotides align to TRBD2. Trimming removed 4 bases from V and 11 bases from J; junction bases left unmatched: 9. Per germline, CDR1 SGHRS and CDR2 YFSETQ. The CDR3 has 13 residues.

V and J are TRBV6-6 and TRBJ1-2, with a weak D call TRBD1 (5 bases). The length of the CDR3 is 13 residues. CDR1 and CDR2 (germline): MNHNY, SVGAGI (reference sequence). Deletions cut 6 bases from V and 4 bases from J, with 12 bases between. The CDR3 region has the DNA TGTGCCAGCAGGGACCCGCAGGGCTATGGCTACACCTTC. This gives the protein CASRDPQGYGYTF.

This clonotype was picked up a small number of times. The rearrangement links TRBV29-1 to TRBJ2-5; possibly TRBD2 for D (6 bases). Between the trimmed V and J ends, which lost 2 bases and 0 bases, there was a span of 10 bases. The germline CDR1 and CDR2 sequences are SQVTM and ANQGSEA. This CDR3 has 14 amino acids. The DNA for the CDR3 is TGCAGCGTTGAACAACTAGCAGACCAAGAGACCCAGTACTTC. This sequence encodes CSVEQLADQETQYF.

As concerns this clonotype: A much larger clone differs by one base, so this may be a read error. This sequence joins TRBV28 and TRBJ1-1, with D unresolved. Germline V gene sequence: CDR1 MDHEN, CDR2 SYDVKM. The CDR3 contains 11 residues. V was trimmed by 6 bases and J by 3 bases, leaving 5 bases between them. CDR3 nucleotides: TGTGCCAGCAGCCCGGACACTGAAGCTTTCTTT. It yields the protein CASSPDTEAFF.

V usage is TRBV20-1 and J usage is TRBJ2-3; 11 bases fit TRBD2. Germline V gene sequence: CDR1 DFQATT, CDR2 SNEGSKA (reference sequence). V shed 5 bases, J shed 6 bases, and the junction held 19 bases outside the gene matches. The CDR3 is 18 residues long. Written as DNA, the CDR3 is TGCAGTGCTCGGGGATATAGCGGGAGGGCCTTCGTGTTGGATACGCAGTATTTT. Translating gives CSARGYSGRAFVLDTQYF.

This chain uses TRBV9 with TRBJ2-5; the D gene could be TRBD1 or TRBD2 (5 bases each). The J call is doubtful: the DNA matches TRBJ2-7 better. This CDR3 has 13 residues. Germline CDR1 SGDLS, CDR2 YYNGEE. The CDR3 loop is CASSVGGESEQYF. CDR3 coding DNA: TGTGCCAGCAGCGTAGGAGGGGAAAGCGAGCAGTACTTC.

This clonotype showed up just a few times. J is TRBJ2-7 and V is TRBV29-1; D could derive from TRBD1 or TRBD2 (6 bases each). V lost 4 bases to trimming and J lost 0 bases, with 10 bases between them. This CDR3 contains 13 residues. Germline CDR1 is SQVTM and CDR2 is ANQGSEA. The CDR3: CSVGRGGSYEQYF. Written as DNA, the CDR3 is TGCAGCGTTGGCAGGGGAGGCTCCTACGAGCAGTACTTC.

This chain links TRBV9 with TRBJ2-1, with 11 positions matching TRBD2. The CDR3 has 16 residues. Germline-derived CDR1 and CDR2 are SGDLS and YYNGEE. The junction had 9 bases not matched to a gene; V was cut back by 7 bases and J by 3 bases. Written as DNA, the CDR3 is TGTGCCAGCGGGACTAGCGGTGCGGGGGGCTACAATGAGCAGTTCTTC. Translation gives CASGTSGAGGYNEQFF.

V usage is TRBV7-2 and J usage is TRBJ1-5; a possible D gene is TRBD1 (5 bases). The length of the CDR3 is 18 residues. Trimming cost V 4 bases and J 0 bases, with 19 bases left between them. Looked up from germline, CDR1 is SGHTA and CDR2 is FQGNSA. This CDR3 reads CASSSAPLGPTSNQPQHF. The CDR3 nucleotides read TGTGCCAGCAGCTCCGCGCCTTTGGGGCCCACTAGCAATCAGCCCCAGCATTTT. The full variable domain, rest sourced from reference TRBV7-2 and TRBJ1-5, is GAGVSQSPSNKVTEKGKDVELRCDPISGHTALYWYRQSLGQGLEFLIYFQGNSAPDKSGLPSDRFSAERTGGSVSTLTIQRTQQEDSAVYLCASSSAPLGPTSNQPQHFGDGTRLSIL.

V and J are TRBV14 and TRBJ2-1, with a tentative D call TRBD1 (6 bases). Germline V gene sequence: CDR1 SGHDN, CDR2 FVKESK. The V gene lost 5 bases and the J gene lost 1 base, with 15 bases spanning the gap. The length of the CDR3 is 16 residues. The CDR3 is CASSTRGQTSYNEQFF. In DNA, the CDR3 is TGTGCCAGCAGCACCCGCGGACAGACGTCCTACAATGAGCAGTTCTTC.

In nucleotides, the CDR3 is TGCAGCACCGAGGGACAGTACACAGATACGCAGTATTTT. Protein product: CSTEGQYTDTQYF. The genes are TRBV29-1 and TRBJ2-3, with 7 positions matching TRBD1. The CDR3 totals 13 residues. Germline-derived CDR1 and CDR2 are SQVTM and ANQGSEA. With V trimmed by 8 bases and J by 2 bases, 7 bases remained unmatched.

In its sample, this clonotype was seen a few times. The gene calls are TRBV6-2 or TRBV6-3 and TRBJ2-1; TRBD2 might be the D (5 bases). V lost 4 bases, J lost 8 bases, and 18 bases lay in between. This CDR3 contains 15 residues. The germline V gene has CDR1 MNHEY and CDR2 SVGEGT. The DNA of the CDR3 is TGTGCCAGCAGTTCTCTCGGACCCCAGAGGGATGAGCAGTTCTTC. Protein product: CASSSLGPQRDEQFF.

This chain connects TRBV3-1 to TRBJ1-2; perhaps TRBD1 as D (6 bases). CDR3 size: 13 residues. Trimming took off 3 bases at V and 7 bases at J, with 12 bases between the two ends. The germline gives CDR1 LGHDT, CDR2 YNNKEL (reference sequence). This CDR3 reads CASSHGTGTGYTF. The DNA of the CDR3 is TGTGCCAGCAGCCACGGTACAGGGACTGGCTACACCTTC.